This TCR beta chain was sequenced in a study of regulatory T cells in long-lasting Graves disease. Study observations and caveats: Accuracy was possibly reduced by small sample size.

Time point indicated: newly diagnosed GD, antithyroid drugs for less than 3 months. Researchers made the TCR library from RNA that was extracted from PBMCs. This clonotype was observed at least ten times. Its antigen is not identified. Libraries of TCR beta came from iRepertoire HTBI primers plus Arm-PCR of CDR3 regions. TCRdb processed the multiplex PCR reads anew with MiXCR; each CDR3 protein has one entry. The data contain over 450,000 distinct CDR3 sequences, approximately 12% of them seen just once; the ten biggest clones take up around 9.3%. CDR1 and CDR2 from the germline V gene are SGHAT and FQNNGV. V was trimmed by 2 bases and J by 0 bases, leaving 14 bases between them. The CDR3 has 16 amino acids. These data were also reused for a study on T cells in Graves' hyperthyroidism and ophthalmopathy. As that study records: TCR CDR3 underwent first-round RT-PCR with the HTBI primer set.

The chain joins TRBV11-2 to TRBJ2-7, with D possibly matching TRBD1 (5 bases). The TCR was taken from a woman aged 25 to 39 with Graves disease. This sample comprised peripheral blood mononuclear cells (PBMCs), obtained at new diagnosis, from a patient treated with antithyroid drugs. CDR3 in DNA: TGTGCCAGCAGCTTAACCGACAGAACCCACTCCTACGAGCAGTACTTC. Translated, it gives CASSLTDRTHSYEQYF.